This entry concerns a single TCR beta chain. This entry comes from a study of blood T cell repertoires in COVID-19. Overall study: Samples representing acute and convalescent COVID-19 were sourced from the United States, Italy and Spain.

The table came from immunoSEQ multiplex PCR; TCRdb's copy has only in-frame clones and leaves some out. The data contain a few hundred thousand clones, around 86% of them singletons. Unmatched junction bases numbered 13, after V lost 4 bases and J lost 5 bases. The CDR3 is 17 amino acids. Germline lookup yields CDR1 SGHNT and CDR2 YYREEE (reference sequence). Material: peripheral blood. The chain couples TRBV5-4 to TRBJ2-7; 12 bases align to TRBD1. This sequence was found in a woman between 45 and 65 years old with acute or convalescent COVID-19. The chain's CDR3 is CASSPTVGQGARDEQYF. The CDR3 nucleotides read TGTGCCAGCAGCCCTACCGTGGGACAGGGGGCTCGGGACGAGCAGTACTTC.